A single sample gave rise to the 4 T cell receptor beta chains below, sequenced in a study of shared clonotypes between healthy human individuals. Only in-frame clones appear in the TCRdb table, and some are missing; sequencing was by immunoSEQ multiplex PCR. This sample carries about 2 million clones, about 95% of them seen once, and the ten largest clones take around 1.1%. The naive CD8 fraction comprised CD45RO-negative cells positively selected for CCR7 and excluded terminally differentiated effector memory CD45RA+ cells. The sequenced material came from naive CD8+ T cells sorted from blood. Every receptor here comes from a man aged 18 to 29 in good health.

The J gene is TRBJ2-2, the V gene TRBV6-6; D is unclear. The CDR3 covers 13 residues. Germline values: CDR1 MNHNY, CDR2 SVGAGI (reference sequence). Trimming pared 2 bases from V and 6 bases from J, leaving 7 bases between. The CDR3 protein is CASSYRVSGELFF. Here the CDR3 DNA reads TGTGCCAGCAGTTACAGAGTCTCCGGGGAGCTGTTTTTT.

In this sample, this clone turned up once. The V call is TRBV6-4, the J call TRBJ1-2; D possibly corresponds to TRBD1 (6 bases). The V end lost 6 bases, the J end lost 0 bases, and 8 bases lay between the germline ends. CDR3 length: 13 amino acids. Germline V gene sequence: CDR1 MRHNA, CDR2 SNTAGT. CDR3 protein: CASSSGANYGYTF. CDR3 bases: TGTGCCAGCAGCTCAGGGGCTAACTATGGCTACACCTTC.

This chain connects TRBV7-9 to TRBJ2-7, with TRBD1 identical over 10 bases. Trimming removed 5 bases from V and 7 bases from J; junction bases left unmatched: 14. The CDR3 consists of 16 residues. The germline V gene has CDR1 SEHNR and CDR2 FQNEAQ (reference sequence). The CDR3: CASSQSGTGVPREQYF. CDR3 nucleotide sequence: TGTGCCAGCAGCCAATCCGGGACAGGGGTTCCCAGGGAGCAGTACTTC.

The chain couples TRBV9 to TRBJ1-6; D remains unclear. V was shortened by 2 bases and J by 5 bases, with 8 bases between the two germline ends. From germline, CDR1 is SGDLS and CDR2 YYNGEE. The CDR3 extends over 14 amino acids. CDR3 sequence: CASSVSGDNSPLHF. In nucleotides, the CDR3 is TGTGCCAGCAGCGTCAGTGGTGATAATTCACCCCTCCACTTT.